This TCR beta chain came from a study of cytomegalovirus exposure and HLA in healthy donors. The PCR made use of 60 Vbeta and 13 Jbeta primers. Libraries were prepared by immunoSEQ multiplex PCR; TCRdb keeps only in-frame clonotypes and omits some of them. The sample lists roughly 190,000 clones; around 82% were seen once. This CDR3 is built from 12 residues. J lost 3 bases, V lost 7 bases, and 0 bases had no gene match. Looked up from germline, CDR1 is SQVTM and CDR2 is ANQGSEA. This receptor was obtained from a woman in her twenties or thirties in good health and CMV-seropositive. Source material: PBMCs. The genes are TRBV29-1 and TRBJ2-5; 12 nucleotides match TRBD2. The CDR3 sequence is CSGLAGEETQYF. CDR3 bases: TGCAGCGGACTAGCGGGAGAAGAGACCCAGTACTTC.